One sample yielded the 7 T cell receptor beta chains listed below, sequenced in a study of cytomegalovirus exposure and HLA in healthy donors (dated 2017 in TCRdb). The library was produced with the immunoSEQ multiplex PCR assay. A mixture of 60 forward primers for TCR Vbeta segments and 13 reverse primers for TCR Jbeta segments was used in the multiplex PCR. The source is immuneACCESS, and TCRdb retained only in-frame sequences with V and J called. Part of the clones is not carried over; for the studies checked, unresolved V genes explain less than half of this, and the remainder is unexplained. The sample table records 110,000 or so clones; around three quarters of these occur just once. Of the sample, 7.7% is held by the ten largest clones. Sequenced input: PBMCs. The receptor source for this set is a woman aged 50 to 60 in good health and CMV-seropositive.

Many counts were recorded for this clone. The J gene is TRBJ2-7, the V gene TRBV4-3; D is unclear. CDR3 length: 15 residues. Germline CDR1 reads LGHNA; CDR2 reads YSLEER. Trimming took 4 bases from V and 1 from J, leaving 14 bases between them. CDR3 loop: CASSLLGLKSYEQYF. CDR3 in DNA: TGCGCCAGCAGCCTCCTGGGCCTGAAATCCTACGAGCAGTACTTC.

The rearrangement joins TRBV18 to TRBJ2-1; 10 bases map to TRBD2. There are 18 residues in the CDR3. Trimming removed 1 base from V and 4 bases from J; junction bases left unmatched: 10. Germline V gene lookup returns CDR1 KGHSH and CDR2 LQKENI. The CDR3 sequence: CASSPQASGSNGYNEQFF. CDR3 sequence (DNA): TGTGCCAGCTCACCACAGGCTAGCGGGAGTAACGGTTACAATGAGCAGTTCTTC.

V usage is TRBV7-9 and J usage is TRBJ1-1; maybe TRBD1 (5 bases). The germline CDR1 and CDR2 sequences are SEHNR and FQNEAQ (reference sequence). There are 12 residues in the CDR3. V lost 5 bases to trimming and J lost 3 bases, with 7 bases between them. The CDR3 DNA sequence: TGTGCCAGCAGCCAGACAGACACTGAAGCTTTCTTT. It specifies CASSQTDTEAFF.

The V gene is TRBV9, the J gene TRBJ2-5, with TRBD1 matching 7 bases. V gave up 3 bases and J gave up 5 bases; unmatched junction bases: 7. CDR1 is SGDLS and CDR2 is YYNGEE in the germline V gene. This CDR3 region has 14 residues. DNA for the CDR3: TGTGCCAGCAGCGCTACAGGGGTCCGCGAGACCCAGTACTTC. It codes for CASSATGVRETQYF.

V usage is TRBV7-2 and J usage is TRBJ2-4; D unresolved. From germline, CDR1 is SGHTA and CDR2 FQGNSA. This CDR3 has 14 amino acids. Trimming shortened V by 1 base and J by 2 bases, and 6 bases separated the two germline ends. CDR3 nucleotide sequence: TGTGCCAGCAGCTTAGGGGCGTCCAAAAACATTCAGTACTTC. Residues: CASSLGASKNIQYF.

The V call is TRBV7-6, the J call TRBJ2-6; tentatively, D is TRBD1 (5 bases). Deletions cut 4 bases from V and 0 bases from J, with 16 bases between. This CDR3 has 18 residues. CDR1 and CDR2 from the germline V gene are SGHVS and FNYEAQ. The CDR3 here is CASSSSQTVSSGANVLTF. The CDR3 DNA is TGTGCCAGCAGCTCGTCCCAGACAGTGAGCTCTGGGGCCAACGTCCTGACTTTC.

This chain joins TRBV27 and TRBJ2-3, with 12 bases matching TRBD2. This CDR3 is 14 amino acids long. Losses at the gene ends were 5 bases for V and 4 bases for J; bases not matched to a gene: 1. The germline V gene encodes CDR1 MNHEY and CDR2 SMNVEV (reference sequence). CDR3 DNA: TGTGCCAGCAGTACTAGCGGGAGGCCAGATACGCAGTATTTT. Protein product: CASSTSGRPDTQYF.